Below are 20 T cell receptor beta chains sequenced from a single sample in a study of control samples from healthy donors and cancer patients. Using immunoSEQ multiplex PCR, the repertoire was profiled, and TCRdb retains in-frame clones only, with some absent. The sample carries about 120,000 clones, around 89% recorded once. The material sequenced was blood. These receptor sequences come from a man aged 50 to 59 in good health.

V and J are TRBV5-1 and TRBJ1-4, with D possibly matching TRBD1 (6 bases). The ends were cut back, 5 bases at V and 4 bases at J, with 12 bases in the middle. This CDR3 is 14 amino acids long. Germline V gives CDR1 SGHRS, CDR2 YFSETQ. The CDR3 DNA follows: TGCGCCAGCAGGCAACAGGGATTTAATGAAAAACTGTTTTTT. This translates into CASRQQGFNEKLFF.

The chain is built from TRBV5-6 and TRBJ2-7; tentative D call: TRBD1 (5 bases). Trimming stripped 4 bases from V and 1 base from J, with 18 bases between. CDR1 and CDR2 from the germline V gene are SGHDT and YYEEEE. The CDR3 is made up of 16 amino acids. The CDR3 sequence: CASSEMTDIRSYEQYF. CDR3 bases: TGTGCCAGCAGCGAAATGACAGATATTCGGTCCTACGAGCAGTACTTC.

CDR3 sequence: CASSSTGSYEQYF. CDR3 DNA sequence: TGTGCCAGCAGCTCGACAGGGAGCTACGAGCAGTACTTC. The chain recombines TRBV5-6 with TRBJ2-7; TRBD1 matches 7 bases. The V and J ends lost 3 bases and 3 bases, in that order; junction bases with no gene match: 3. The germline gives CDR1 SGHDT, CDR2 YYEEEE. The CDR3 spans 13 residues.

The chain carries TRBV6-5 and TRBJ2-2; 9 nucleotides line up with TRBD1. Looked up from germline, CDR1 is MNHEY and CDR2 is SVGAGI. Trimming took 8 bases from V and 5 from J; bases not matched to a gene: 6. The CDR3 spans 14 residues. The CDR3 loop reads CASSGTGPTGELFF. In DNA, the CDR3 is TGTGCCAGCTCTGGGACAGGGCCAACCGGGGAGCTGTTTTTT.

The V and J genes are TRBV11-2 and TRBJ2-5; D is ambiguous. Germline V gene data show CDR1 as SGHAT and CDR2 as FQNNGV. The CDR3 is 13 amino acids. V lost 3 bases and J 1 base, leaving 6 bases between the germline ends. The CDR3 nucleotides read TGTGCCAGCAGCTTTGAGGCCCAAGAGACCCAGTACTTC. Its protein is CASSFEAQETQYF.

The chain recombines TRBV6-2 or TRBV6-3 with TRBJ1-1; 8 bases are a match to TRBD1. Germline V gives CDR1 MNHEY, CDR2 SVGEGT. CDR3 length equals 12 residues. J lost 7 bases, V lost 4 bases, and 2 bases had no gene match. The CDR3 sequence: CASSSGTGEAFF. The CDR3 DNA sequence: TGTGCCAGCAGTTCCGGGACAGGTGAAGCTTTCTTT.

The chain couples TRBV7-2 to TRBJ1-2; 9 bases are a match to TRBD1. Trimming took 3 bases from V and 8 from J; bases not matched to a gene: 4. This CDR3 is 13 amino acids long. Germline V gene sequence: CDR1 SGHTA, CDR2 FQGNSA. The CDR3 nucleotides are TGTGCCAGCAGCTTTAACAGGGGGCAGGGCTACACCTTC. Residues: CASSFNRGQGYTF.

This clone was seen only once. The rearrangement uses TRBV27 and TRBJ1-2; TRBD1 might be the D (5 bases). Germline lookup yields CDR1 MNHEY and CDR2 SMNVEV (reference sequence). The CDR3 runs to 13 residues. V was trimmed by 3 bases and J by 6 bases, leaving 11 bases between them. The CDR3 protein is CASSFFRGDGYTF. Written as DNA, the CDR3 is TGTGCCAGCAGTTTTTTCCGGGGCGATGGCTACACCTTC.

This chain joins TRBV5-6 and TRBJ2-1; 8 bases map to TRBD2. The CDR3 extends over 15 amino acids. The V and J ends lost 1 base and 5 bases, in that order; junction bases with no gene match: 5. The germline CDR1 and CDR2 sequences are SGHDT and YYEEEE. CDR3 in amino acids: CASSLYSGENNEQFF. CDR3 DNA sequence: TGTGCCAGCAGCTTGTATAGCGGGGAGAACAATGAGCAGTTCTTC.

V gene TRBV9 combines with J gene TRBJ2-7; no firm D call. Germline CDR1 SGDLS, CDR2 YYNGEE. The CDR3 sequence is 13 residues long. V lost 3 bases and J 3 bases, leaving 10 bases between the germline ends. The CDR3 is CASSAGPNYEQYF. DNA of the CDR3: TGTGCCAGCAGCGCCGGACCGAACTACGAGCAGTACTTC.

For the CDR3, the DNA is TGCGCCAGCAGTCGGGGAGAATCTGGAAACACCATATATTTT. Protein product: CASSRGESGNTIYF. This chain connects TRBV10-2 to TRBJ1-3; D ambiguous. V was shortened by 5 bases and J by 1 base, with 9 bases between the two germline ends. The germline V gene encodes CDR1 WSHSY and CDR2 SAAADI. The CDR3 runs 14 residues.

CDR3 nucleotides: TGTGCCAGCAGCCGACAGGGTGGCAATTCACCCCTCCACTTT. Protein product: CASSRQGGNSPLHF. The chain recombines TRBV11-2 with TRBJ1-6; the match to TRBD1 covers 7 bases. The CDR3 is 14 residues long. The ends lost 5 bases at V and 7 bases at J; junction bases unmatched: 5. Germline V gene sequence: CDR1 SGHAT, CDR2 FQNNGV.

The gene calls are TRBV21-1 and TRBJ2-5; the table's TRBD1 call for D was not verified on the DNA. TRBV21-1 counts as a pseudogene. CDR3 length: 14 amino acids. DNA of the CDR3: TGTGCCAGCAGTCCGACAGGGGGGCTCGAGACCCAGTACTTC. Amino acid sequence: CASSPTGGLETQYF.

V and J are TRBV27 and TRBJ1-4; D gene uncertain. Trimming cost V 5 bases and J 6 bases, with 10 bases left between them. The CDR3 sequence is 13 residues long. CDR1 and CDR2 from the germline V gene are MNHEY and SMNVEV (reference sequence). The CDR3 bases are TGTGCCAGCAGTACCCGACGAGATGAAAAACTGTTTTTT. Translation: CASSTRRDEKLFF.

This sequence joins TRBV30 and TRBJ2-1; 11 bases are shared with TRBD1. The CDR3 runs to 17 residues. Trimming cost V 2 bases and J 5 bases; bases outside gene matches: 11. The germline V gene encodes CDR1 GTSNPN and CDR2 SVGIG (reference sequence). The CDR3 sequence: CAWSLTWTGGPNNEQFF. Here the CDR3 DNA reads TGTGCCTGGAGTCTGACCTGGACAGGGGGCCCTAACAATGAGCAGTTCTTC. Variable domain in full (rest from reference TRBV30 and TRBJ2-1): SQTIHQWPATLVQPVGSPLSLECTVEGTSNPNLYWYRQAAGRGLQLLFYSVGIGQISSEVPQNLSASRPQDRQFILSSKKLLLSDSGFYLCAWSLTWTGGPNNEQFFGPGTRLTVL.

The rearrangement uses TRBV5-6 and TRBJ2-5; 9 nucleotides match TRBD2. The CDR3 consists of 13 residues. Germline trimming cut 5 bases from V and 4 bases from J; bases unmatched to any gene: 3. Germline V gives CDR1 SGHDT, CDR2 YYEEEE. CDR3 sequence (DNA): TGTGCCAGCAGGCGGGGGGGCCCAGAGACCCAGTACTTC. Translated, it gives CASRRGGPETQYF.

The chain recombines TRBV7-9 with TRBJ1-6, with D perhaps matching TRBD1 (6 bases). The CDR3 covers 15 residues. The germline V gene has CDR1 SEHNR and CDR2 FQNEAQ (reference sequence). The V and J ends lost 6 bases and 10 bases respectively, with 19 bases between them. The CDR3 bases are TGTGCCAGCAGGTCTCCCGGGGGGCTTGAGTCACCCCTCCACTTT. Translated, it gives CASRSPGGLESPLHF.

This chain uses TRBV6-5 with TRBJ2-1; maybe TRBD2 (6 bases). Trimming removed 3 bases from V and 2 bases from J, with 11 bases in between. The CDR3 consists of 15 residues. The germline V gene has CDR1 MNHEY and CDR2 SVGAGI. In nucleotides, the CDR3 is TGTGCCAGCAGTTATCTGGGGACTCCCTACAATGAGCAGTTCTTC. Amino acid sequence: CASSYLGTPYNEQFF.

This clone appeared a few times. DNA of the CDR3: TGCAGCGCAGGAGAAGATGGCTACACCTTC. Amino acids: CSAGEDGYTF. This chain connects TRBV29-1 to TRBJ1-2; no clear D gene. The germline V gene has CDR1 SQVTM and CDR2 ANQGSEA. Trimming stripped 7 bases from V and 6 bases from J, with 9 bases between. The CDR3 is 10 amino acids.

CDR3 nucleotide sequence: TGTGCCAGCAGTCCGGTCGCAGGGGGAACTAATGAAAAACTGTTTTTT. This gives the protein CASSPVAGGTNEKLFF. The rearrangement uses TRBV27 and TRBJ1-4; TRBD1 aligns across 7 bases. CDR3 length: 16 residues. The trim removed 5 bases at V and 1 base at J, leaving 7 bases unmatched. Germline V gene sequence: CDR1 MNHEY, CDR2 SMNVEV (reference sequence).